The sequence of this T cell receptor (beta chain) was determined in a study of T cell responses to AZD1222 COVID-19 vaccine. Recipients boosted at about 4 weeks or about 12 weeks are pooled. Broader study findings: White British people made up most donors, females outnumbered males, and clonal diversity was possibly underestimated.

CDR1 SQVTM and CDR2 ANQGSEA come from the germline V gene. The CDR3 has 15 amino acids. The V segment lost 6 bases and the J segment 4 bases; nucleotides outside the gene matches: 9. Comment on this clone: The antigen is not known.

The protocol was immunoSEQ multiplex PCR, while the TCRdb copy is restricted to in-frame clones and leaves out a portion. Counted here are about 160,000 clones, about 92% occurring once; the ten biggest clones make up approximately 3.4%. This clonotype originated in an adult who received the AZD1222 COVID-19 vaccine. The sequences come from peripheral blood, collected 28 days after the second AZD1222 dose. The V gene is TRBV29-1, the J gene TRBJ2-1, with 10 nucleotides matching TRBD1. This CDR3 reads CSVLRQGANYNEQFF. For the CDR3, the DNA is TGCAGCGTACTCAGACAGGGGGCCAATTACAATGAGCAGTTCTTC.